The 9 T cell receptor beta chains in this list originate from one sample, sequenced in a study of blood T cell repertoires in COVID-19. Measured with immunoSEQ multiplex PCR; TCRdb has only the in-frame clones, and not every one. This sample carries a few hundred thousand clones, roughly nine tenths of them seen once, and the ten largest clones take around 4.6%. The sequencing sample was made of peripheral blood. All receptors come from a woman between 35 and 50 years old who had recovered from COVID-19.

CDR3 region: CASSSGQVTAYEQYV. The CDR3 DNA is TGTGCCAGCAGTTCCGGACAGGTGACCGCCTACGAGCAGTACGTC. V gene TRBV28 combines with J gene TRBJ2-7; 7 nucleotides agree with TRBD1. Germline CDR1 MDHEN, CDR2 SYDVKM. The V segment lost 4 bases and the J segment 2 bases; nucleotides outside the gene matches: 8. The CDR3 is 15 residues long.

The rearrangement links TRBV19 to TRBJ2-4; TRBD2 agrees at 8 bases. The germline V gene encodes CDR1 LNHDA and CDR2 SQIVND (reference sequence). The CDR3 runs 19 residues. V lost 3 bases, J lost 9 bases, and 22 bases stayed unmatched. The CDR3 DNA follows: TGTGCCAGTAGTATTGCGGGGTTAAGAGCGGGGGCCCCAGGAGGCATTCAGTACTTC. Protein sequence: CASSIAGLRAGAPGGIQYF.

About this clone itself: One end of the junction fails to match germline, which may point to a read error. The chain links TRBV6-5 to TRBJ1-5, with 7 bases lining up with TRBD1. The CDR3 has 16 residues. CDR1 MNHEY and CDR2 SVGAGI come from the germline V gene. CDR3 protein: CASSSARRQGNQPQHF. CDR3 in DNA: TGTGCCAGCAGTTCCGCCCGCCGACAGGGCAACCAGCCCCAGCATTTT.

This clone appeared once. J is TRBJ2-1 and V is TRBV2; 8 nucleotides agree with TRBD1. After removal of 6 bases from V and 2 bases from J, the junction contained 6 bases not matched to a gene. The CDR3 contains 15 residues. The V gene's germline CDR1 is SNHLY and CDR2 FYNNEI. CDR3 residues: CASSPGGVPYNEQFF. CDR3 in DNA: TGTGCCAGCAGCCCAGGGGGCGTACCCTACAATGAGCAGTTCTTC.

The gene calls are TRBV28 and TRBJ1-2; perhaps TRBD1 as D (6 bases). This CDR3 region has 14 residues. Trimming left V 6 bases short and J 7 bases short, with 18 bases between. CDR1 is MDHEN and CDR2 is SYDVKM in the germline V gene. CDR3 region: CASSRGGQIIGYTF. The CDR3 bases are TGTGCCAGCAGCCGGGGGGGACAAATTATTGGCTACACCTTC.

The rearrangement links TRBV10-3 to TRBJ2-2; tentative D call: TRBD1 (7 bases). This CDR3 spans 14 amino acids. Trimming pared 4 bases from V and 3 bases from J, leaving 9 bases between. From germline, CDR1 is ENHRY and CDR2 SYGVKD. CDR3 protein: CAISAGGHTGELFF. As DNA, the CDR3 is TGTGCCATCAGTGCAGGGGGGCACACCGGGGAGCTGTTTTTT.

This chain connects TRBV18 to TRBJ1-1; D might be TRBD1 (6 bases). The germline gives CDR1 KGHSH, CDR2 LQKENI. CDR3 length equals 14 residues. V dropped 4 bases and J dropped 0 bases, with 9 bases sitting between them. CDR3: CASSQGGLNTEAFF. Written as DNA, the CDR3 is TGTGCCAGCTCACAGGGGGGGCTGAACACTGAAGCTTTCTTT.

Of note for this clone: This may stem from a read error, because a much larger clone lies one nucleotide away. As DNA, the CDR3 is TGTGCCAGCAGCAAGACTAGCGGGTCCTACAATGAGCAGTTCTTC. Translated, it gives CASSKTSGSYNEQFF. The chain recombines TRBV5-4 with TRBJ2-1; 10 nucleotides agree with TRBD2. The CDR3 has 15 amino acids. CDR1 is SGHNT, CDR2 YYREEE, per germline (reference sequence). V lost 4 bases and J lost 1; bases outside the gene matches: 2.

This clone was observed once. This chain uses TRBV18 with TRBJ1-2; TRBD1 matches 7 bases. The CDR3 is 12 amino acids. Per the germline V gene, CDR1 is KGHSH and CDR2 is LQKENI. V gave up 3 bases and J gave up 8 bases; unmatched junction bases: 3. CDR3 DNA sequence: TGTGCCAGCTCACCCATGGACAGGGGCTACACCTTC. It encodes CASSPMDRGYTF.